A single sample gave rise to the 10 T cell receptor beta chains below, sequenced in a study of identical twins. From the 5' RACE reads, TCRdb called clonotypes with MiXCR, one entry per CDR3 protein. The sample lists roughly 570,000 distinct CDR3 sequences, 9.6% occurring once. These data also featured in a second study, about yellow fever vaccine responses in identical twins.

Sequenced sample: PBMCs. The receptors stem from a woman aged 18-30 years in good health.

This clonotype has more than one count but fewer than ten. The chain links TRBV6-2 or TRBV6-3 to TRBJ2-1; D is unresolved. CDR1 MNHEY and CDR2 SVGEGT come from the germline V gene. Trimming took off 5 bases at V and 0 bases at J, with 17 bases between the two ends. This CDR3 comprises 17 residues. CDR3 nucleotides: TGTGCCAGCAGTCCCATGGTTAGCAAGAGCTCCTACAATGAGCAGTTCTTC. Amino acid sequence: CASSPMVSKSSYNEQFF.

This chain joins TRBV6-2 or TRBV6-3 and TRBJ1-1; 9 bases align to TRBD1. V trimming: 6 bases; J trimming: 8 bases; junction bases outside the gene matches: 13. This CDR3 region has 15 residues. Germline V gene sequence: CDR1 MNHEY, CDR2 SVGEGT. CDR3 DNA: TGTGCCAGCAGGCGATGGACAGGGGATTCGTTCGAAGCTTTCTTT. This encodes CASRRWTGDSFEAFF.

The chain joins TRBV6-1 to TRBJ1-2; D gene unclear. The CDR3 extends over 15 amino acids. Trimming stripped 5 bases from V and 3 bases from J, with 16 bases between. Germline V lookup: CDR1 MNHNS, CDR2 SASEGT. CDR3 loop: CASSMTTDPYYGYTF. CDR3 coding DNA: TGTGCCAGCAGTATGACGACGGACCCATACTATGGCTACACCTTC.

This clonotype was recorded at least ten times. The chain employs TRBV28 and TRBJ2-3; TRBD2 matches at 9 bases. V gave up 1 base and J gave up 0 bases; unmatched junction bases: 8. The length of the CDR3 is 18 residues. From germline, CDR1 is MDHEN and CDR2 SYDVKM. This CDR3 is CASSLFLPSGTSTDTQYF. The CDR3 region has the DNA TGTGCCAGCAGTTTATTTCTCCCTAGCGGGACTAGCACAGATACGCAGTATTTT.

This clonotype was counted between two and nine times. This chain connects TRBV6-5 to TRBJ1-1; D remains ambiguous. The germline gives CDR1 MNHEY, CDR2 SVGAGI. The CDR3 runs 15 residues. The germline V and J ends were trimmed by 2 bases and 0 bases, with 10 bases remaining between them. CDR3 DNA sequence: TGTGCCAGCAGTTACGGCACAGTATTGAACACTGAAGCTTTCTTT. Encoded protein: CASSYGTVLNTEAFF.

CDR3 protein: CSVERTALITDTQYF. The DNA of the CDR3 is TGCAGCGTTGAAAGGACGGCTCTAATCACAGATACGCAGTATTTT. V usage is TRBV29-1 and J usage is TRBJ2-3; unclear D gene. Trimming removed 2 bases from V and 2 bases from J, with 14 bases in between. Germline CDR1 reads SQVTM; CDR2 reads ANQGSEA. The CDR3 contains 15 residues.

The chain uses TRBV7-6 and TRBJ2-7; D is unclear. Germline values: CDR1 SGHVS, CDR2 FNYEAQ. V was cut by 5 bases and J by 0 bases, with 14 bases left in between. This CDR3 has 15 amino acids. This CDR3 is CASSPSERSSYEQYF. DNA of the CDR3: TGTGCCAGCAGCCCCAGCGAAAGGAGCTCCTACGAGCAGTACTTC.

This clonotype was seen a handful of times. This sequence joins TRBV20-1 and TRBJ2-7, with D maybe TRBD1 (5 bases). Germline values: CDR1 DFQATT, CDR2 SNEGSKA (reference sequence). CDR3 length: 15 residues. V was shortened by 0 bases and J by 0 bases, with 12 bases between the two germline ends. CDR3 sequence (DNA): TGCAGTGCTAGAGATGGGGCAGTCAGCTCCTACGAGCAGTACTTC. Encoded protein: CSARDGAVSSYEQYF.

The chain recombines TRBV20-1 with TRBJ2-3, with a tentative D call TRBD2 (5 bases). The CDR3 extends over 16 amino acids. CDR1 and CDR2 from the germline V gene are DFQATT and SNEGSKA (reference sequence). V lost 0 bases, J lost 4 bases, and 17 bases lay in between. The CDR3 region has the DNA TGCAGTGCTAGAGATTTGGGCGGGCGGGTGGCAGATACGCAGTATTTT. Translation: CSARDLGGRVADTQYF.

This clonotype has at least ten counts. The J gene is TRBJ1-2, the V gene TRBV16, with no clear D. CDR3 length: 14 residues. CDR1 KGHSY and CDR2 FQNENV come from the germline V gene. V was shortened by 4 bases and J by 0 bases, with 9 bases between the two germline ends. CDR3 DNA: TGTGCCAGCAGCCTTACACACACTAACTATGGCTACACCTTC. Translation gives CASSLTHTNYGYTF.